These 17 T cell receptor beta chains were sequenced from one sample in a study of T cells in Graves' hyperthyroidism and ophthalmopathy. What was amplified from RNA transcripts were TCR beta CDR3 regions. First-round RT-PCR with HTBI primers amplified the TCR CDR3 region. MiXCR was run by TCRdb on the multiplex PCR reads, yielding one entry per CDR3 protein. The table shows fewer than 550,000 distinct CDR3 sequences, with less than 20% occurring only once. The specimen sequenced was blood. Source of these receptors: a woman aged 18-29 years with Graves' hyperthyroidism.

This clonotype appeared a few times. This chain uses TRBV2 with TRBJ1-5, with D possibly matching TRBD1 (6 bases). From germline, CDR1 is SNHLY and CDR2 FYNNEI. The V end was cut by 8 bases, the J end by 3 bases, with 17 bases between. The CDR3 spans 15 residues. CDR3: CASSPRGGFNQPQHF. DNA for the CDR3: TGTGCCAGCTCCCCCCGAGGGGGGTTCAATCAGCCCCAGCATTTT. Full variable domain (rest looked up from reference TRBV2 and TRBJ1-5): EPEVTQTPSHQVTQMGQEVILRCVPISNHLYFYWYRQILGQKVEFLVSFYNNEISEKSEIFDDQFSVERPDGSNFTLKIRSTKLEDSAMYFCASSPRGGFNQPQHFGDGTRLSIL.

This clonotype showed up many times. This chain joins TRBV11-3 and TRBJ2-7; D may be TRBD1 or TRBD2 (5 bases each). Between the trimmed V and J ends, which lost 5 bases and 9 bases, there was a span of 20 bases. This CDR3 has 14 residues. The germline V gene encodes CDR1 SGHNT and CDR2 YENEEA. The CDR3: CASSKTGTSVGQYF. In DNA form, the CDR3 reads TGTGCCAGCAGCAAAACCGGGACCTCCGTGGGGCAGTACTTC.

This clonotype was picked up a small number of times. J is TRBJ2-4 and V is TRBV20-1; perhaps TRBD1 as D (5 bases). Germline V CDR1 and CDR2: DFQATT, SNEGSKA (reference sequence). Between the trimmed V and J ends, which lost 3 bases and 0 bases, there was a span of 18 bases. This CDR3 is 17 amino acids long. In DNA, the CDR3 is TGCAGTGCTAGGGGGCCGAGCGACAAGTTAGCCAAAAACATTCAGTACTTC. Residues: CSARGPSDKLAKNIQYF.

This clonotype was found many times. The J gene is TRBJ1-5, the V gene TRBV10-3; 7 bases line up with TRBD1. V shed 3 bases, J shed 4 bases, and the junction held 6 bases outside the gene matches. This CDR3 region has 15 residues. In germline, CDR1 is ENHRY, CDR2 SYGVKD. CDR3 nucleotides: TGTGCCATCAGTGAATCAGGGGGGGTAAATCAGCCCCAGCATTTT. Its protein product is CAISESGGVNQPQHF.

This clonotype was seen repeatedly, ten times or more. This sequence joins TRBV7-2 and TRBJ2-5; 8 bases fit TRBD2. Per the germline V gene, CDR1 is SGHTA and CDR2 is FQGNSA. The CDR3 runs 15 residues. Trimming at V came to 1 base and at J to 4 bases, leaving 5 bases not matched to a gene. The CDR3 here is CASSLGGTRRETQYF. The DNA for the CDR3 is TGTGCCAGCAGCTTAGGGGGGACTAGACGAGAGACCCAGTACTTC.

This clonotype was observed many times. The CDR3 loop is CASSLLRRNTGYTEAFF. CDR3 DNA sequence: TGTGCCAGCAGCTTACTCAGGCGGAATACAGGTTACACTGAAGCTTTCTTT. The V and J genes are TRBV11-2 and TRBJ1-1; maybe TRBD1 (5 bases). Germline V gene lookup returns CDR1 SGHAT and CDR2 FQNNGV. This CDR3 has 17 amino acids. V lost 2 bases, J lost 3 bases, and 19 bases lay in between.

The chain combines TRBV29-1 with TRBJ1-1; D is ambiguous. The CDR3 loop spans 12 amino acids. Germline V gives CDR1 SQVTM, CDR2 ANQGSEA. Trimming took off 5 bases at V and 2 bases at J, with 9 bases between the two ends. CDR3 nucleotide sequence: TGCAGCGTTAAGAGAGGAAACACTGAAGCTTTCTTT. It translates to CSVKRGNTEAFF.

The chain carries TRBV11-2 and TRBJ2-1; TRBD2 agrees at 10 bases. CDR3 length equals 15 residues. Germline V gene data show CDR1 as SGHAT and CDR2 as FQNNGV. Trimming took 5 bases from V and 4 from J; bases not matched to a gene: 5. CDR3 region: CASSAGLAEYNEQFF. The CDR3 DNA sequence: TGTGCCAGCAGCGCAGGACTAGCGGAATACAATGAGCAGTTCTTC.

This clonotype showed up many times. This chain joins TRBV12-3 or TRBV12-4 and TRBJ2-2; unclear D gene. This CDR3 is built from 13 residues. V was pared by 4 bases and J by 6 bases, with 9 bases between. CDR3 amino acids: CASSWAKAGELFF. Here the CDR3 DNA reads TGTGCCAGCAGTTGGGCTAAGGCCGGGGAGCTGTTTTTT.

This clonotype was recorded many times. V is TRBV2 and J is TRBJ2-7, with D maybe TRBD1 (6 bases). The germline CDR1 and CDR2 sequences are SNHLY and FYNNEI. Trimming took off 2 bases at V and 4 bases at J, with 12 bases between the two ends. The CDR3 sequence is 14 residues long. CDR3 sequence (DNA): TGTGCCAGCAGTGAAAGGGGGTTTGGGTACGAGCAGTACTTC. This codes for CASSERGFGYEQYF. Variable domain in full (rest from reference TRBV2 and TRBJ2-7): EPEVTQTPSHQVTQMGQEVILRCVPISNHLYFYWYRQILGQKVEFLVSFYNNEISEKSEIFDDQFSVERPDGSNFTLKIRSTKLEDSAMYFCASSERGFGYEQYFGPGTRLTVT.

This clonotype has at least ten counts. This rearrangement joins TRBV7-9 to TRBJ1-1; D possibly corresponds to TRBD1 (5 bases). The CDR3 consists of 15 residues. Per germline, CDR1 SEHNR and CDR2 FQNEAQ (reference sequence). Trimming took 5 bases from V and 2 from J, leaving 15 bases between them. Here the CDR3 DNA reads TGTGCCAGCAGCCCCCTGGGGCAGTTTAACACTGAAGCTTTCTTT. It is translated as CASSPLGQFNTEAFF.

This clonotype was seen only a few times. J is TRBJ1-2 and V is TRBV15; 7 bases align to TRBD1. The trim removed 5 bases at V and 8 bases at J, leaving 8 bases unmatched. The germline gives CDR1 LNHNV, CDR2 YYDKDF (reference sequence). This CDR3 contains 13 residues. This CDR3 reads CATSLDRVGGYTF. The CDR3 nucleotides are TGTGCCACCAGCCTTGACAGGGTCGGAGGCTACACCTTC.

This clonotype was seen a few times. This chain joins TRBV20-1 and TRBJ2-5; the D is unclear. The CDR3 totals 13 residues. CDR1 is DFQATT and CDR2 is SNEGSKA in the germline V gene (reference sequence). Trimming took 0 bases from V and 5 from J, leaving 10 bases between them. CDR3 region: CSARDVKGETQYF. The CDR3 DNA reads TGCAGTGCTAGAGATGTGAAAGGGGAGACCCAGTACTTC.

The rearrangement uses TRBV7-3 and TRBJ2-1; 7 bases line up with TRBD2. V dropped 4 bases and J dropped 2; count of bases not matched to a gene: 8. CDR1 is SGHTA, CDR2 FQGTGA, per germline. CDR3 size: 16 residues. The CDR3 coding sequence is TGTGCCAGCAGCTCCATGGCGGGAGTCACCTACAATGAGCAGTTCTTC. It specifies CASSSMAGVTYNEQFF.

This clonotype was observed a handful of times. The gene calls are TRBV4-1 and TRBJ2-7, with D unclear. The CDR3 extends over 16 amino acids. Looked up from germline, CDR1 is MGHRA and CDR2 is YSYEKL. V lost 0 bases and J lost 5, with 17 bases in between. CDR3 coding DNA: TGCGCCAGCAGCCAAGATGTCCCGGTTGGTATTGACGAGCAGTACTTC. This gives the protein CASSQDVPVGIDEQYF.

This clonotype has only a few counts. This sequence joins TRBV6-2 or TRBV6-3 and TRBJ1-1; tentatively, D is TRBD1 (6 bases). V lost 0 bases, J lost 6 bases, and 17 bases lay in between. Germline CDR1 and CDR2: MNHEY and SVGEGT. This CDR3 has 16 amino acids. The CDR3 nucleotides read TGTGCCAGCAGTTACTCCTTAACTCAACAGGGTCCTGAAGCTTTCTTT. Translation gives CASSYSLTQQGPEAFF.

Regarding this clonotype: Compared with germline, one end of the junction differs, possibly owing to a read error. The CDR3 coding sequence is TGCAGTGGGATGGGTCAGGAGGGGGCTTTTTACTCACGTAACTCTGGCTACACCTTC. It yields the protein CSGMGQEGAFYSRNSGYTF. This chain links TRBV20-1 with TRBJ1-2, with 7 bases fitting TRBD1. This CDR3 is built from 19 residues. CDR1 is DFQATT and CDR2 is SNEGSKA in the germline V gene (reference sequence).